This TCR beta chain derives from a study of sequential checkpoint blockade in melanoma. Study as a whole: Both treatment sequences were followed by maintenance nivolumab.

TCRdb's copy holds only in-frame clones and misses some; the assay was immunoSEQ multiplex PCR. The sample yields hundreds of clones, 20% to 25% seen once. A few counts support this clone. Germline V gene data show CDR1 as LNHNV and CDR2 as YYDKDF (reference sequence). CDR3 size: 16 residues. V lost 1 base, J lost 0 bases, and 10 bases lay in between. The treatment is: randomized to nivolumab then ipilimumab (arm A) or the reverse (arm B). This specimen consisted of tumor tissue (inferred from file names), obtained from a patient given nivolumab and ipilimumab in sequence. The chain uses TRBV15 and TRBJ1-3, with a tentative D call TRBD1 (5 bases). This receptor was identified in a human donor with melanoma. DNA of the CDR3: TGTGCCACCAGCAGAGGGGGCGCCCGCTCTGGAAACACCATATATTTT. Encoded protein: CATSRGGARSGNTIYF. Filled out from reference TRBV15 and TRBJ1-3, the complete variable domain reads DAMVIQNPRYQVTQFGKPVTLSCSQTLNHNVMYWYQQKSSQAPKLLFHYYDKDFNNEADTPDNFQSRRPNTSFCFLDIRSPGLGDTAMYLCATSRGGARSGNTIYFGEGSWLTVV.